The next 21 T cell receptor gamma chains were all read from a single sample in a study of Vδ1+ human thymocytes. RNA was extracted from the cells and then reverse transcribed. CDR3 amplicons came from multiplex PCR with pooled V-gene forward and constant-region reverse primers. TCRdb reran clone calling via CATT on the multiplex PCR reads. The sample has 9,000 or so gamma-chain clones; 56% are singletons. No antigens are known for them. Overall study results and limits: Thymic TRG and TRD repertoires appeared highly polyclonal, with Gaussian CDR3 length distributions.

Source material: Vdelta1+ gamma-delta thymocytes from the thymus. Subset specified: FACS-sorted CD3+ TCRalphabeta- TCRVdelta1+ TCRVdelta2- thymocytes. The source is a girl under three years old who had congenital heart surgery.

V and J are TRGV9 and TRGJ1 or TRGJ2. Here the J gene came from matching the DNA to germline, since TCRdb omits it. Per the germline V gene, CDR1 is GITISATS and CDR2 is ISYDGTV (reference sequence). The CDR3 loop spans 12 amino acids. With 2 bases clipped from V and 10 bases from J, the junction kept 8 bases outside the gene matches. The CDR3 nucleotides read TGTGCCTTGTGGGAGGGGAGCCGCAAGAAACTCTTT. Protein: CALWEGSRKKLF.

The chain recombines TRGV4 with TRGJP2. As TCRdb names no J gene, one was assigned here on the basis of a DNA match to germline. Germline V lookup: CDR1 EGSTGY, CDR2 YDSYTSSV. The ends lost 6 bases at V and 1 base at J; junction bases unmatched: 2. CDR3 length: 13 amino acids. CDR3 sequence: CATWSSSDWIKTF. In nucleotides, the CDR3 is TGTGCCACCTGGTCTAGTAGTGATTGGATCAAGACGTTT.

V gene TRGV5 combines with J gene TRGJP2. The J gene, absent from TCRdb, was called here by matching the DNA to germline. Germline assignment: CDR1 VINAFY and CDR2 YDVSNSKD. V dropped 3 bases and J dropped 12; count of bases not matched to a gene: 10. The CDR3 sequence is 13 residues long. CDR3 region: CATWDRLIRIKTF. The CDR3 region has the DNA TGTGCCACCTGGGACCGGCTGATAAGGATCAAGACGTTT.

The chain couples TRGV9 to TRGJP2. The CDR3 sequence is 11 residues long. The germline V gene encodes CDR1 GITISATS and CDR2 ISYDGTV (reference sequence). V lost 12 bases to trimming and J lost 4 bases; unmatched junction nucleotides: 5. The CDR3 here is CALDSDWIKTF. The DNA of the CDR3 is TGTGCCCTAGATAGTGATTGGATCAAGACGTTT.

This clone has a handful of counts. Other DNA sequences in this sample translate to the same CDR3. The rearrangement uses TRGV8 and TRGJP2. Per germline, CDR1 VENAVY and CDR2 YDSYNSRV. The CDR3 spans 11 residues. V shed 5 bases and J 6 bases; nucleotides not matched to a gene: 0. The CDR3 loop is CATWGDWIKTF. As DNA, the CDR3 is TGTGCCACCTGGGGTGATTGGATCAAGACGTTT.

This sequence joins TRGV5 and TRGJ1 or TRGJ2. As TCRdb names no J gene, one was assigned here on the basis of a DNA match to germline. Germline V gene data show CDR1 as VINAFY and CDR2 as YDVSNSKD. The ends lost 5 bases at V and 4 bases at J; junction bases unmatched: 5. CDR3 length: 12 amino acids. The CDR3 region is CATWGAYYKKLF. CDR3 coding DNA: TGTGCCACCTGGGGAGCATATTATAAGAAACTCTTT.

This clone is classed as medium-sized. V and J are TRGV8 and TRGJ1 or TRGJ2. Germline CDR1 VENAVY, CDR2 YDSYNSRV. Trimming at V came to 4 bases and at J to 0 bases, leaving 0 bases not matched to a gene. The CDR3 runs 12 residues. The DNA for the CDR3 is TGTGCCACCTGGGAGAATTATTATAAGAAACTCTTT. This gives the protein CATWENYYKKLF.

The chain joins TRGV3 to TRGJ1 or TRGJ2. In the absence of a J gene in TCRdb, the DNA was matched to germline to assign it here. Per germline, CDR1 VTNTFY and CDR2 YDVSTARD (reference sequence). This CDR3 has 12 residues. The junction had 5 bases not matched to a gene; V was cut back by 0 bases and J by 9 bases. CDR3 loop: CATWDRHCKKLF. The CDR3 DNA reads TGTGCCACCTGGGACAGGCACTGTAAGAAACTCTTT.

The J gene is TRGJ1 or TRGJ2, the V gene TRGV9. TCRdb records no J gene; here it was assigned by comparing the DNA to germline. CDR3 size: 12 residues. CDR1 and CDR2 from the germline V gene are GITISATS and ISYDGTV (reference sequence). The ends lost 0 bases at V and 10 bases at J; junction bases unmatched: 6. CDR3 loop: CALWEVRKKKLF. As DNA, the CDR3 is TGTGCCTTGTGGGAGGTGAGGAAGAAGAAACTCTTT.

The rearrangement joins TRGV4 to TRGJ1 or TRGJ2. In germline, CDR1 is EGSTGY, CDR2 YDSYTSSV. The CDR3 has 12 amino acids. V shed 4 bases, J shed 5 bases, and the junction held 5 bases outside the gene matches. CDR3: CATWDADYKKLF. In nucleotides, the CDR3 is TGTGCCACCTGGGACGCTGATTATAAGAAACTCTTT.

This clone was seen a single time. This chain joins TRGV8 and TRGJP2. Here the J gene came from matching the DNA to germline, since TCRdb omits it. V was pared by 4 bases and J by 1 base, with 12 bases of the junction left unmatched. This CDR3 spans 17 amino acids. Looked up from germline, CDR1 is VENAVY and CDR2 is YDSYNSRV. In DNA form, the CDR3 reads TGTGCCACCTGGGAGTGGGCCAAAGGTAGTAGTGATTGGATCAAGACGTTT. Its translation: CATWEWAKGSSDWIKTF.

The sample holds a few counts of this clone. The V gene reported is TRGV4; the J gene is uncalled. The germline V gene has CDR1 EGSTGY and CDR2 YDSYTSSV. The CDR3 is 10 amino acids. This CDR3 is CATWDGRLLF. For the CDR3, the DNA is TGTGCCACCTGGGATGGGCGACTACTCTTT.

V and J are TRGV3 and TRGJ1 or TRGJ2. TCRdb carries no J gene annotation; the J gene was assigned here by matching the DNA with germline. Germline V gene lookup returns CDR1 VTNTFY and CDR2 YDVSTARD (reference sequence). V shed 0 bases and J 12 bases; nucleotides not matched to a gene: 5. The CDR3 has 11 residues. This CDR3 reads CATWDRSAKLF. The CDR3, as DNA: TGTGCCACCTGGGACAGGTCGGCGAAACTCTTT.

This clone turned up a few times. This chain links TRGV4 with TRGJ1 or TRGJ2. Germline matching of the DNA provided the J gene here, since TCRdb leaves it blank. With V trimmed by 0 bases and J by 3 bases, 17 bases remained unmatched. The germline V gene has CDR1 EGSTGY and CDR2 YDSYTSSV. This CDR3 is 18 amino acids long. The CDR3: CATWDGPWDGRSYYKKLF. The DNA for the CDR3 is TGTGCCACCTGGGATGGGCCGTGGGATGGAAGGAGTTATTATAAGAAACTCTTT.

A J gene of TRGJP1 was called, though the V gene was not. The CDR3 has 14 amino acids. The DNA for the CDR3 is TGTGCCTTGTGGGAGGATTCGGCTGGTTGGTTCAAGATATTT. It specifies CALWEDSAGWFKIF.

This clone was seen a handful of times. V usage is TRGV4 and J usage is TRGJ1 or TRGJ2. CDR3 length: 14 amino acids. Per germline, CDR1 EGSTGY and CDR2 YDSYTSSV. The junction had 8 bases not matched to a gene; V was cut back by 0 bases and J by 6 bases. The CDR3 sequence: CATWDGLGLYKKLF. CDR3 sequence (DNA): TGTGCCACCTGGGATGGGCTGGGGCTTTATAAGAAACTCTTT.

V and J are TRGV2 and TRGJ1 or TRGJ2. As TCRdb names no J gene, one was assigned here on the basis of a DNA match to germline. This CDR3 has 14 residues. Germline lookup yields CDR1 EGSNGY and CDR2 YDSYNSKV. V was clipped by 3 bases and J by 7 bases; unmatched bases: 12. This chain's CDR3 is CATWDPDFGYKKLF. The DNA of the CDR3 is TGTGCCACCTGGGACCCGGATTTCGGGTATAAGAAACTCTTT.

The chain links TRGV9 to TRGJ1 or TRGJ2. The V and J ends lost 0 bases and 4 bases, in that order; junction bases with no gene match: 3. CDR1 GITISATS and CDR2 ISYDGTV come from the germline V gene (reference sequence). The CDR3 extends over 13 amino acids. This chain's CDR3 is CALWEVQYYKKLF. The CDR3 DNA reads as TGTGCCTTGTGGGAGGTGCAGTATTATAAGAAACTCTTT.

The V and J genes are TRGV4 and TRGJ1 or TRGJ2. TCRdb supplies no J gene; here it was assigned by aligning the nucleotide sequence to germline. Germline lookup yields CDR1 EGSTGY and CDR2 YDSYTSSV. This CDR3 comprises 12 residues. V was clipped by 4 bases and J by 11 bases; unmatched bases: 11. CDR3 sequence (DNA): TGTGCCACCTGGGAGCCTCCCGGAGAGAAACTCTTT. Protein: CATWEPPGEKLF.

The chain couples TRGV3 to TRGJ1 or TRGJ2. Assignment of the J gene here rests on matching the DNA to germline, because TCRdb gives none. The length of the CDR3 is 15 residues. CDR1 and CDR2 (germline): VTNTFY, YDVSTARD (reference sequence). V lost 0 bases and J lost 4; bases outside the gene matches: 9. The DNA for the CDR3 is TGTGCCACCTGGGACAGGCTAGCGGACTATTATAAGAAACTCTTT. Amino acids: CATWDRLADYYKKLF.

J is TRGJP and V is TRGV3. The J gene comes from matching the DNA to germline here; TCRdb lacks it. CDR3 size: 16 residues. Germline V CDR1 and CDR2: VTNTFY, YDVSTARD (reference sequence). J lost 7 bases, V lost 0 bases, and 3 bases had no gene match. CDR3 DNA sequence: TGTGCCACCTGGGACAGGCGGGAGTTGGGCAAAAAAATCAAGGTATTT. This translates into CATWDRRELGKKIKVF.